The clone carrying this T cell receptor beta chain was seen only a few times. Its antigen is still unknown. The data were obtained in a study of response to subunit inactivated influenza vaccine. Study results and caveats: Researchers suggested that each seasonal influenza vaccination recruits few new T cells.

V was trimmed by 8 bases and J by 2 bases, leaving 14 bases between them. The CDR3 is 14 residues long. In TCRdb, the RT-PCR reads were re-called with MiXCR into one record per CDR3 protein. The sample has about 610,000 distinct CDR3 sequences; 13% to 15% are singletons. The V gene is TRBV12-3 or TRBV12-4, the J gene TRBJ2-3; D may be TRBD2 (6 bases). The specimen was PBMCs from blood, collected about 13 days after vaccination. The clonotype originates from a man in his forties or fifties who received an inactivated influenza vaccine. The CDR3 nucleotides read TGTGCCAGCCTACGGGACTTCCACACAGATACGCAGTATTTT. It yields the protein CASLRDFHTDTQYF.